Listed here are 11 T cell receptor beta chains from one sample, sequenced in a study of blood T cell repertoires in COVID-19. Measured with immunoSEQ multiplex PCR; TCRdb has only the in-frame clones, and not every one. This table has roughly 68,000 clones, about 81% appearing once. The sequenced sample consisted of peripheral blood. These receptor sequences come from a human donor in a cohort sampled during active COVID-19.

The chain's CDR3 is CATSSYRGDNYGYTF. The DNA for the CDR3 is TGTGCCACCAGCAGCTACAGGGGGGATAACTATGGCTACACCTTC. The chain carries TRBV15 and TRBJ1-2; 8 positions match TRBD1. The J segment lost 1 base and the V segment lost 3 bases, leaving 4 bases of the junction unmatched. The germline V gene has CDR1 LNHNV and CDR2 YYDKDF (reference sequence). This CDR3 is built from 15 residues.

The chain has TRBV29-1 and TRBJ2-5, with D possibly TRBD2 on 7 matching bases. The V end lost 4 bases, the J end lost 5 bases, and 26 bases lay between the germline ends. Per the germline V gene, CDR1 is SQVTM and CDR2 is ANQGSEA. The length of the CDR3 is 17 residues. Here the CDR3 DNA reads TGCAGCGTTGTCGGCAGCTTGGGGGCGGGAGTCACGGAGACCCAGTACTTC. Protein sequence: CSVVGSLGAGVTETQYF.

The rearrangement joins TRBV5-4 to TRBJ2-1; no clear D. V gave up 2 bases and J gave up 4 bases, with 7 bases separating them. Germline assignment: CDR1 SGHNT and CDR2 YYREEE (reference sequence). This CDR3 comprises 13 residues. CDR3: CASSFTVYNEQFF. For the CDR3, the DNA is TGTGCCAGCAGCTTTACAGTTTACAATGAGCAGTTCTTC.

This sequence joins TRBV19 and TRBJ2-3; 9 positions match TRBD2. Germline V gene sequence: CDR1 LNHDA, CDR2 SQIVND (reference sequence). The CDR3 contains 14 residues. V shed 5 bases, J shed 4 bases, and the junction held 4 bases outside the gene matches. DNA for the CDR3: TGTGCCAGTAGTGGCGGGAGGGAAGCAGATACGCAGTATTTT. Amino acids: CASSGGREADTQYF.

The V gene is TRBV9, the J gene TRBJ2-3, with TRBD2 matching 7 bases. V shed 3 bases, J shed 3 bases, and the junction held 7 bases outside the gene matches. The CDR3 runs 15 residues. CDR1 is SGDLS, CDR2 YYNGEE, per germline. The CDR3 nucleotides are TGTGCCAGCAGCGATAGTGGGAGGGAGACAGATACGCAGTATTTT. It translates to CASSDSGRETDTQYF.

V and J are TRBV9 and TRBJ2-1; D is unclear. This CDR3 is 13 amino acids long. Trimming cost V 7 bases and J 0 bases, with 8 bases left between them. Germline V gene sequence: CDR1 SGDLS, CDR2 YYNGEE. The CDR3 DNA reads TGTGCCAGCCAGGCGAGCTCCTACAATGAGCAGTTCTTC. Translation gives CASQASSYNEQFF.

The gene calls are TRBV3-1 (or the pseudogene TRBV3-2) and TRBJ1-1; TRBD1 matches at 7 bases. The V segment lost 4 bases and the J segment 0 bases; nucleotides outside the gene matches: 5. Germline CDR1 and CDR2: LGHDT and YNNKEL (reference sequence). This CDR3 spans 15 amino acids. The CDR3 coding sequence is TGTGCCAGCAGCCCCACGGACAGGTTGAACACTGAAGCTTTCTTT. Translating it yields CASSPTDRLNTEAFF.

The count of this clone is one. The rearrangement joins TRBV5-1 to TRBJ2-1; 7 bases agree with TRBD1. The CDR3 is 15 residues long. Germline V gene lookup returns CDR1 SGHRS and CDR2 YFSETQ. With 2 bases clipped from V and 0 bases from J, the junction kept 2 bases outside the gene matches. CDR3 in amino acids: CASSFRDSSYNEQFF. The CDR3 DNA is TGCGCCAGCAGCTTCCGGGACAGCTCCTACAATGAGCAGTTCTTC.

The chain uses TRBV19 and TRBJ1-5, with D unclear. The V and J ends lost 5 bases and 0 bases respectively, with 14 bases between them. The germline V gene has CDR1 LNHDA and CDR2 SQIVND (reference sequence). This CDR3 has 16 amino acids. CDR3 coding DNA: TGTGCCAGTAGTTACGAGGCGTTCAATAGCAATCAGCCCCAGCATTTT. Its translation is CASSYEAFNSNQPQHF.

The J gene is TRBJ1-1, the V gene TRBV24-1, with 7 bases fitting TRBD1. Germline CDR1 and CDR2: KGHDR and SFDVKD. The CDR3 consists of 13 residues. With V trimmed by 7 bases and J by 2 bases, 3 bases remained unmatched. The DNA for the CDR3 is TGTGCCACCAGATCAGGGGGAAACACTGAAGCTTTCTTT. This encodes CATRSGGNTEAFF.

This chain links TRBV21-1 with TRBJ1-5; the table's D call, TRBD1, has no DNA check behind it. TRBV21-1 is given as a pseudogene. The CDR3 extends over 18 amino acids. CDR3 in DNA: TGTGCCAGCAGCAAAGTAAGTTGGAGAGGCAGGGCCAGGCAGCCCCAGCATTTT. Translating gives CASSKVSWRGRARQPQHF.